Following are 23 T cell receptor beta chains from one sample sequenced in a study of lymphopenia after photon versus proton radiotherapy (dated by TCRdb to between 2018 and 2021). Libraries were constructed by the immunoSEQ multiplex PCR assay. Here the immuneACCESS table is served through TCRdb, limited to in-frame sequences with V and J called. Missing clones are a known gap in these copies; in checked studies unresolved V genes cover under half, and the rest lacks a known reason. In all, the sample holds 150,000 to 200,000 clones, and around nine tenths of those were seen once. In total, the top ten clones hold around 5% of the sample. The sample in question was peripheral blood, obtained from a patient treated with photon-based radiotherapy. Receptors originate from a man aged 50 to 59 with gastric cancer.

V gene TRBV7-2 combines with J gene TRBJ2-1; tentatively, D is TRBD2 (5 bases). The CDR3 is made up of 15 amino acids. Germline loops: CDR1 SGHTA, CDR2 FQGNSA. V was shortened by 5 bases and J by 4 bases, with 15 bases between the two germline ends. This chain's CDR3 is CASSQTRLQYNEQFF. The DNA for the CDR3 is TGTGCCAGCAGCCAAACTAGGCTGCAGTACAATGAGCAGTTCTTC.

The chain joins TRBV5-1 to TRBJ2-4; weak D call: TRBD1 (7 bases). With 7 bases removed from V and 0 bases from J, the gap between germline ends came to 8 bases. This CDR3 is 13 amino acids long. CDR1 and CDR2 (germline): SGHRS, YFSETQ. The CDR3, as DNA: TGCGCCAGCCAGGGGGGAGCCAAAAACATTCAGTACTTC. It yields the protein CASQGGAKNIQYF.

This rearrangement joins TRBV6-4 to TRBJ2-2; D call uncertain. V was cut by 7 bases and J by 5 bases, with 14 bases left in between. CDR3 size: 14 residues. Germline V gene sequence: CDR1 MRHNA, CDR2 SNTAGT. This CDR3 is CASMEEEGTGELFF. For the CDR3, the DNA is TGTGCCAGCATGGAAGAAGAAGGAACCGGGGAGCTGTTTTTT.

This clone was detected once. Distinct nucleotide sequences in the sample also encode this CDR3. The chain carries TRBV29-1 and TRBJ2-7; D not resolved. Germline V gene lookup returns CDR1 SQVTM and CDR2 ANQGSEA. The V gene lost 4 bases and the J gene lost 3 bases, with 4 bases spanning the gap. The CDR3 is made up of 10 amino acids. Here the CDR3 reads CSVADYEQYF. CDR3 DNA sequence: TGCAGCGTTGCCGACTACGAGCAGTACTTC.

This clone was detected once. The gene calls are TRBV7-2 and TRBJ2-7; the match to TRBD1 covers 10 bases. The CDR3 covers 15 residues. In germline, CDR1 is SGHTA, CDR2 FQGNSA. The J segment lost 6 bases and the V segment lost 6 bases, leaving 11 bases of the junction unmatched. The CDR3 DNA reads TGTGCCAGCAGACCCTCCGGGACAGGGGATGGCGAGCAGTACTTC. The encoded protein is CASRPSGTGDGEQYF.

This chain connects TRBV13 to TRBJ2-7, with D possibly matching TRBD1 (7 bases). The CDR3 has 18 residues. The germline gives CDR1 PRHDT, CDR2 FYEKMQ (reference sequence). Trimming left V 2 bases short and J 5 bases short, with 25 bases between. CDR3 bases: TGTGCCAGCAGCTTATTTTCTTCCGGACTTGGAGGGGGCGACGAGCAGTACTTC. Translation gives CASSLFSSGLGGGDEQYF.

The rearrangement joins TRBV18 to TRBJ2-3, with D unclear. Trimming left V 2 bases short and J 3 bases short, with 12 bases between. Germline lookup yields CDR1 KGHSH and CDR2 LQKENI. The CDR3 covers 15 residues. CDR3 bases: TGTGCCAGCTCACCAGAAGGGCGAAGAACAGATACGCAGTATTTT. As protein: CASSPEGRRTDTQYF.

The chain joins TRBV19 to TRBJ2-2, with D possibly being TRBD2 (6 bases). Deletions cut 5 bases from V and 4 bases from J, with 8 bases between. The CDR3 has 13 residues. Germline CDR1 LNHDA, CDR2 SQIVND (reference sequence). The CDR3 here is CASSRGATGELFF. CDR3 DNA: TGTGCCAGTAGTCGCGGGGCCACCGGGGAGCTGTTTTTT.

This clone is a singleton in its sample. The rearrangement uses TRBV4-1 and TRBJ1-1; 8 positions agree with TRBD1. The CDR3 loop spans 14 amino acids. The V segment lost 5 bases and the J segment 7 bases; nucleotides outside the gene matches: 9. Per the germline V gene, CDR1 is MGHRA and CDR2 is YSYEKL. The CDR3 sequence: CASSFIQGDGEAFF. Here the CDR3 DNA reads TGCGCCAGCAGCTTTATACAGGGGGATGGTGAAGCTTTCTTT.

This chain's CDR3 is CASSLRTWEDEQFF. As DNA, the CDR3 is TGTGCCAGCAGTTTAAGGACTTGGGAGGATGAGCAGTTCTTC. The J gene is TRBJ2-1, the V gene TRBV28; perhaps TRBD2 as D (6 bases). CDR1 and CDR2 from the germline V gene are MDHEN and SYDVKM. The ends were cut back, 2 bases at V and 8 bases at J, with 13 bases in the middle. The CDR3 runs to 14 residues.

This chain uses TRBV4-2 with TRBJ1-2; 7 positions match TRBD1. CDR1 and CDR2 (germline): LGHNA, YNFKEQ. After removal of 2 bases from V and 5 bases from J, the junction contained 8 bases not matched to a gene. This CDR3 comprises 15 residues. The CDR3 DNA reads as TGTGCCAGCAGCCAATGGGGGACAGACAGTTATGGCTACACCTTC. This gives the protein CASSQWGTDSYGYTF.

V usage is TRBV18 and J usage is TRBJ1-4; weak D call: TRBD1 (5 bases). V was pared by 4 bases and J by 8 bases, with 11 bases between. Germline loops: CDR1 KGHSH, CDR2 LQKENI. This CDR3 contains 13 residues. The DNA for the CDR3 is TGTGCCAGCTCACGAGGGACGGCCGAAAAACTGTTTTTT. Its translation: CASSRGTAEKLFF.

This sequence joins TRBV29-1 and TRBJ1-2; D is uncertain. The CDR3 contains 16 residues. In germline, CDR1 is SQVTM, CDR2 ANQGSEA. The ends were cut back, 4 bases at V and 0 bases at J, with 18 bases in the middle. The CDR3 protein is CSVAVSPSSSNYGYTF. The CDR3 region has the DNA TGCAGCGTTGCCGTCAGCCCGTCTTCTTCTAACTATGGCTACACCTTC. Based on the CDR3 plus reference TRBV29-1 and TRBJ1-2, the full variable domain is SAVISQKPSRDICQRGTSLTIQCQVDSQVTMMFWYRQQPGQSLTLIATANQGSEATYESGFVIDKFPISRPNLTFSTLTVSNMSPEDSSIYLCSVAVSPSSSNYGYTFGSGTRLTVV.

This rearrangement joins TRBV7-9 to TRBJ1-5; weak D call: TRBD1 (5 bases). V was trimmed by 4 bases and J by 1 base, leaving 8 bases between them. In germline, CDR1 is SEHNR, CDR2 FQNEAQ (reference sequence). The CDR3 has 14 residues. CDR3 loop: CASSYQGSNQPQHF. As DNA, the CDR3 is TGTGCCAGCAGCTATCAGGGAAGCAATCAGCCCCAGCATTTT.

The rearrangement joins TRBV4-2 to TRBJ2-5; D is tentatively TRBD1 or TRBD2 (5 bases each). The germline V gene encodes CDR1 LGHNA and CDR2 YNFKEQ. This CDR3 comprises 13 residues. Trimming took 0 bases from V and 7 from J, leaving 9 bases between them. CDR3 in DNA: TGTGCCAGCAGCCAAGATAATGGGGGGACCCAGTACTTC. As protein: CASSQDNGGTQYF.

J is TRBJ1-2 and V is TRBV6-1; possibly TRBD1 for D (5 bases). CDR1 MNHNS and CDR2 SASEGT come from the germline V gene. CDR3 size: 14 residues. Between the trimmed V and J ends, which lost 7 bases and 7 bases, there was a span of 19 bases. The CDR3 loop is CASKRDVGESGYTF. DNA of the CDR3: TGTGCCAGCAAGCGGGATGTAGGGGAGAGTGGCTACACCTTC.

The rearrangement uses TRBV18 and TRBJ1-1; D not resolved. The germline V and J ends were trimmed by 2 bases and 0 bases, with 10 bases remaining between them. The CDR3 is made up of 15 amino acids. The germline gives CDR1 KGHSH, CDR2 LQKENI. This chain's CDR3 is CASSPATRVNTEAFF. The CDR3 DNA reads TGTGCCAGCTCACCAGCGACACGCGTGAACACTGAAGCTTTCTTT.

The chain joins TRBV7-8 to TRBJ2-3; D uncertain. This CDR3 is 13 amino acids long. The V gene's germline CDR1 is SGHVS and CDR2 FQNEAQ. V was trimmed by 0 bases and J by 7 bases, leaving 8 bases between them. Written as DNA, the CDR3 is TGTGCCAGCAGCTTAGCATATGGGAATACGCAGTATTTT. Residues: CASSLAYGNTQYF.

The chain couples TRBV4-2 to TRBJ2-1, with 7 bases lining up with TRBD1. CDR1 and CDR2 from the germline V gene are LGHNA and YNFKEQ. The CDR3 runs 18 residues. After removal of 0 bases from V and 8 bases from J, the junction contained 16 bases not matched to a gene. Here the CDR3 DNA reads TGTGCCAGCAGCCAAGAAGCAAGAGGGACAGTTTTCGGGGATGAGCAGTTCTTC. This gives the protein CASSQEARGTVFGDEQFF.

The J gene is TRBJ2-3, the V gene TRBV10-3; D not resolved. Germline lookup yields CDR1 ENHRY and CDR2 SYGVKD. V lost 9 bases and J 2 bases, leaving 12 bases between the germline ends. CDR3 length equals 13 residues. CDR3 nucleotide sequence: TGTGCCATAAGATTCCTAGACACAGATACGCAGTATTTT. Residues: CAIRFLDTDTQYF.

This chain connects TRBV7-9 to TRBJ2-7; 9 nucleotides match TRBD2. There are 15 residues in the CDR3. Germline V gives CDR1 SEHNR, CDR2 FQNEAQ (reference sequence). V lost 4 bases and J lost 4; bases outside the gene matches: 8. The CDR3 region is CASSSIGTSGYEQYF. CDR3 bases: TGTGCCAGCAGCTCGATCGGAACTAGCGGGTACGAGCAGTACTTC.

This chain joins TRBV10-2 and TRBJ1-2; D is uncertain. The CDR3 runs 14 residues. The germline V gene has CDR1 WSHSY and CDR2 SAAADI. V shed 2 bases and J shed 4 bases, with 11 bases lying between them. Here the CDR3 reads CASSEGEESYGYTF. Here the CDR3 DNA reads TGCGCCAGCAGTGAGGGGGAGGAATCCTATGGCTACACCTTC.

V and J are TRBV7-9 and TRBJ2-2, with a weak D call TRBD2 (6 bases). The CDR3 is 15 residues long. CDR1 and CDR2 from the germline V gene are SEHNR and FQNEAQ (reference sequence). Trimming took 3 bases from V and 4 from J, leaving 12 bases between them. The chain's CDR3 is CASSLGVAATGELFF. DNA of the CDR3: TGTGCCAGCAGCTTGGGAGTAGCGGCCACCGGGGAGCTGTTTTTT.